Following are 12 T cell receptor beta chains from one sample sequenced in a study of blood T cell repertoires in COVID-19. Generated by immunoSEQ multiplex PCR, the TCRdb table keeps only in-frame clones and is missing some. The sample lists fewer than 300,000 clones, approximately 81% occurring once. Material: peripheral blood. The receptors here all came from a woman under 30 with acute or convalescent COVID-19.

The chain combines TRBV7-2 with TRBJ2-2; TRBD2 agrees at 8 bases. Looked up from germline, CDR1 is SGHTA and CDR2 is FQGNSA. This CDR3 has 18 residues. After removal of 4 bases from V and 7 bases from J, the junction contained 17 bases not matched to a gene. The CDR3 loop is CASSSHPLAGNVGGELFF. The CDR3 bases are TGTGCCAGCAGCTCCCACCCTCTAGCGGGTAATGTGGGCGGGGAGCTGTTTTTT.

The chain has TRBV27 and TRBJ2-2; weak D call: TRBD1 (5 bases). The CDR3 is 13 amino acids. From germline, CDR1 is MNHEY and CDR2 SMNVEV (reference sequence). Trimming stripped 3 bases from V and 5 bases from J, with 7 bases between. DNA for the CDR3: TGTGCCAGCAGTTTGCAGGGAACCGGGGAGCTGTTTTTT. It is translated as CASSLQGTGELFF.

This chain links TRBV6-5 with TRBJ1-4; 12 bases match TRBD1. The V gene end was trimmed by 6 bases and the J gene end by 9 bases; junction bases not matched to a gene: 8. Germline values: CDR1 MNHEY, CDR2 SVGAGI. The CDR3 extends over 15 amino acids. The CDR3 DNA sequence: TGTGCCAGCAGCAATAACCGGGACAGGGGGCAAAAACTGTTTTTT. Its protein product is CASSNNRDRGQKLFF.

V usage is TRBV23-1 and J usage is TRBJ2-7; no firm D call. TRBV23-1 is an ORF for which the function is uncertain. V was cut by 4 bases and J by 0 bases, with 13 bases left in between. The CDR3 runs to 15 residues. The CDR3 spells CASSPSAKSSYEQYF. In nucleotides, the CDR3 is TGCGCCAGCAGTCCCTCTGCGAAGAGCTCCTACGAGCAGTACTTC.

This chain links TRBV13 with TRBJ2-3; TRBD2 matches at 10 bases. Germline lookup yields CDR1 PRHDT and CDR2 FYEKMQ (reference sequence). The junction had 9 bases not matched to a gene; V was cut back by 6 bases and J by 3 bases. CDR3 length: 16 amino acids. As DNA, the CDR3 is TGTGCCAGCAGGTTTAGCGGGAGGAGTAGGACAGATACGCAGTATTTT. It translates to CASRFSGRSRTDTQYF.

This rearrangement joins TRBV28 to TRBJ2-2, with TRBD2 matching over 13 bases. V was pared by 6 bases and J by 7 bases, with 17 bases of the junction left unmatched. The CDR3 is 19 amino acids. Germline V gives CDR1 MDHEN, CDR2 SYDVKM. The DNA of the CDR3 is TGTGCCAGCAGCCGGATCAGGACTAGCGGGAGAATTGGATTCGGGGAGCTGTTTTTT. Its protein product is CASSRIRTSGRIGFGELFF.

The V gene is TRBV10-2, the J gene TRBJ2-1; 8 nucleotides align to TRBD2. Germline V lookup: CDR1 WSHSY, CDR2 SAAADI. J was trimmed by 2 bases and V by 6 bases; bases with no gene match: 18. The length of the CDR3 is 19 residues. The CDR3: CASSVEVPGRAGAYNEQFF. DNA of the CDR3: TGCGCCAGCAGCGTAGAGGTCCCAGGACGAGCGGGAGCCTACAATGAGCAGTTCTTC.

This clone was seen just once. V usage is TRBV5-1 and J usage is TRBJ1-3, with D possibly TRBD1 on 6 matching bases. The CDR3 runs 16 residues. CDR1 is SGHRS, CDR2 YFSETQ, per germline. Trimming pared 3 bases from V and 2 bases from J, leaving 15 bases between. CDR3 coding DNA: TGCGCCAGCAGCTCGACGACAGGATCAACTGGAAACACCATATATTTT. Translating it yields CASSSTTGSTGNTIYF.

This CDR3 reads CASRQGVGEQFF. Here the CDR3 DNA reads TGTGCCAGCCGACAGGGAGTGGGTGAGCAGTTCTTC. The V call is TRBV7-9, the J call TRBJ2-1; 7 bases fit TRBD1. CDR3 length: 12 amino acids. V gave up 8 bases and J gave up 9 bases; unmatched junction bases: 7. CDR1 is SEHNR, CDR2 FQNEAQ, per germline (reference sequence). Full variable domain (rest looked up from reference TRBV7-9 and TRBJ2-1): DTGVSQNPRHKITKRGQNVTFRCDPISEHNRLYWYRQTLGQGPEFLTYFQNEAQLEKSRLLSDRFSAERPKGSFSTLEIQRTEQGDSAMYLCASRQGVGEQFFGPGTRLTVL.

The chain employs TRBV6-5 and TRBJ2-7; 10 bases align to TRBD2. The CDR3 has 15 residues. J lost 4 bases, V lost 10 bases, and 13 bases had no gene match. Germline values: CDR1 MNHEY, CDR2 SVGAGI. For the CDR3, the DNA is TGTGCCACCCGGCCCCCGCTAGCGGGAGTATACGAGCAGTACTTC. This encodes CATRPPLAGVYEQYF.

V gene TRBV7-9 combines with J gene TRBJ1-2, with D perhaps matching TRBD1 (6 bases). The germline gives CDR1 SEHNR, CDR2 FQNEAQ (reference sequence). The CDR3 extends over 14 amino acids. With 3 bases removed from V and 6 bases from J, the gap between germline ends came to 14 bases. CDR3 sequence: CASSLQTGKNGYTF. The CDR3, as DNA: TGTGCCAGCAGCTTGCAAACAGGGAAGAATGGCTACACCTTC.

V gene TRBV19 combines with J gene TRBJ1-5; D gene uncertain. CDR3 length: 16 residues. V gave up 5 bases and J gave up 5 bases, with 19 bases separating them. From germline, CDR1 is LNHDA and CDR2 SQIVND (reference sequence). The CDR3 nucleotides read TGTGCCAGTAGTGATCAAACCGGGAGCCTATATCAGCCCCAGCATTTT. Protein sequence: CASSDQTGSLYQPQHF.